Each of the 26 T cell receptor beta chains below was sequenced from the same sample in a study of T cells expressing NK-cell markers. TCRdb reprocessed the 5' RACE reads; each CDR3 protein has one entry and no DNA is given. Recorded here are 500,000 to 700,000 distinct CDR3 sequences; the top ten clones represent about 3.6%. Sequencing was carried out using blood T cells: a sorted CD56 or NKG2C T cell subset, CD4+ or CD8+ T cells, or bulk PBMC T cells (not recorded which). The receptor source for this set is a man between 18 and 29 years old in good health.

This chain uses TRBV5-6 with TRBJ2-4; TCRdb's D call, TRBD1, is unchecked because there is no DNA. Germline V gives CDR1 SGHDT, CDR2 YYEEEE. The CDR3 sequence is 14 residues long. The CDR3 here is CASSVLQGADIQYF.

J is TRBJ1-1 and V is TRBV12-3 or TRBV12-4; without DNA, the TCRdb call of TRBD1 cannot be checked. The CDR3 runs 14 residues. The chain's CDR3 is CASSSYDRVTEAFF.

The CDR3 spells CASTSAGGYNEQFF. The rearrangement links TRBV5-1 to TRBJ2-1; absent DNA, TCRdb's TRBD2 call cannot be checked. The CDR3 length is 14 residues. Germline-derived CDR1 and CDR2 are SGHRS and YFSETQ.

This rearrangement joins TRBV5-1 to TRBJ1-1; TCRdb returns TRBD1, unconfirmable since there is no DNA. CDR1 and CDR2 (germline): SGHRS, YFSETQ. This CDR3 spans 15 amino acids. CDR3 sequence: CASSGRDRGLSEAFF.

This chain links TRBV20-1 with TRBJ2-1; TCRdb outputs TRBD2, but without DNA this stays unchecked. CDR1 is DFQATT and CDR2 is SNEGSKA in the germline V gene (reference sequence). This CDR3 contains 17 residues. The CDR3 here is CSARDRWGSGRFDEQFF.

The J gene is TRBJ1-5, the V gene TRBV20-1; TCRdb names TRBD1, which stays unverified in the absence of DNA. The CDR3 is made up of 14 amino acids. CDR1 and CDR2 (germline): DFQATT, SNEGSKA (reference sequence). CDR3 loop: CSAAFSGANQPQHF.

CDR3 sequence: CATSDLLAGEADTQYF. V usage is TRBV24-1 and J usage is TRBJ2-3; the TCRdb call, TRBD1, lacks DNA for checking. The CDR3 sequence is 16 residues long. The germline gives CDR1 KGHDR, CDR2 SFDVKD.

V and J are TRBV20-1 and TRBJ2-1. CDR1 DFQATT and CDR2 SNEGSKA come from the germline V gene (reference sequence). This CDR3 spans 12 amino acids. CDR3 region: CSARFIFREQFF.

The chain joins TRBV11-3 to TRBJ2-1; TCRdb indicates TRBD1, and absent DNA this call remains unverified. The germline gives CDR1 SGHNT, CDR2 YENEEA. The CDR3 consists of 14 residues. The CDR3 sequence is CASSSEGNYNEQFF.

The V call is TRBV24-1, the J call TRBJ2-1. Germline V gene data show CDR1 as KGHDR and CDR2 as SFDVKD. The CDR3 extends over 17 amino acids. CDR3 region: CATSDIRTGSSYNEQFF.

This chain joins TRBV2 and TRBJ2-7. From germline, CDR1 is SNHLY and CDR2 FYNNEI. This CDR3 spans 12 amino acids. The chain's CDR3 is CASSEGSGEQYF.

The chain couples TRBV7-9 to TRBJ2-6; TCRdb's D call, TRBD2, is unchecked because there is no DNA. Looked up from germline, CDR1 is SEHNR and CDR2 is FQNEAQ (reference sequence). The CDR3 is made up of 19 amino acids. The CDR3 spells CASSPRRESIHSGANVLTF.

The V and J genes are TRBV5-1 and TRBJ1-1. CDR1 is SGHRS and CDR2 is YFSETQ in the germline V gene. This CDR3 has 15 amino acids. Here the CDR3 reads CASSLEGIGNTEAFF.

The J gene is TRBJ1-1, the V gene TRBV6-5. Germline V gene lookup returns CDR1 MNHEY and CDR2 SVGAGI. There are 12 residues in the CDR3. The CDR3 protein is CASHIGSTEAFF.

The chain combines TRBV7-2 with TRBJ2-3; the TCRdb call, TRBD1, lacks DNA for checking. The CDR3 is 14 amino acids. Germline CDR1 SGHTA, CDR2 FQGNSA. The CDR3: CASSLALTGRTQYF. The whole variable domain, remainder taken from reference TRBV7-2 and TRBJ2-3, is GAGVSQSPSNKVTEKGKDVELRCDPISGHTALYWYRQSLGQGLEFLIYFQGNSAPDKSGLPSDRFSAERTGGSVSTLTIQRTQQEDSAVYLCASSLALTGRTQYFGPGTRLTVL.

The chain is built from TRBV20-1 and TRBJ2-1. In germline, CDR1 is DFQATT, CDR2 SNEGSKA (reference sequence). There are 12 residues in the CDR3. CDR3 sequence: CSADLNRAEQFF.

CDR3 amino acids: CASSPHVAERLAKNIQYF. This sequence joins TRBV11-2 and TRBJ2-4. The CDR3 has 18 amino acids. Germline V lookup: CDR1 SGHAT, CDR2 FQNNGV.

The rearrangement joins TRBV6-6 to TRBJ1-2; the TCRdb call, TRBD1, lacks DNA for checking. The V gene's germline CDR1 is MNHNY and CDR2 SVGAGI (reference sequence). The CDR3 totals 13 residues. The CDR3 region is CASSATGGGSYTF.

This chain links TRBV12-3 or TRBV12-4 with TRBJ1-6. The CDR3 runs to 14 residues. The CDR3 loop reads CASSFGVNNSPLHF.

This chain joins TRBV4-1 and TRBJ2-3. The CDR3 runs 15 residues. In germline, CDR1 is MGHRA, CDR2 YSYEKL. CDR3 amino acids: CASSLSGIITDTQYF.

The V and J genes are TRBV12-3 or TRBV12-4 and TRBJ1-5; the D call from TCRdb, TRBD1, cannot be confirmed without DNA. This CDR3 has 13 amino acids. CDR3 sequence: CASGTDSNQPQHF.

The chain couples TRBV6-4 to TRBJ2-3; TCRdb designates TRBD1, a call that cannot be tested without DNA. Germline CDR1 is MRHNA and CDR2 is SNTAGT. This CDR3 region has 17 residues. Here the CDR3 reads CASSEFLQGGNTDTQYF.

The chain links TRBV5-1 to TRBJ2-6; TCRdb outputs TRBD2, but without DNA this stays unchecked. This CDR3 contains 18 residues. CDR1 is SGHRS, CDR2 YFSETQ, per germline. This chain's CDR3 is CASSFGASGGAGANVLTF.

CDR3 in amino acids: CASSLRTSGSLGSYNEQFF. This chain uses TRBV11-2 with TRBJ2-1; TCRdb's D gene call, TRBD2, goes unchecked for lack of DNA. The CDR3 is 19 residues long. Germline values: CDR1 SGHAT, CDR2 FQNNGV.

The J gene is TRBJ2-5, the V gene TRBV7-2. CDR1 and CDR2 from the germline V gene are SGHTA and FQGNSA. The CDR3 runs to 13 residues. CDR3 region: CASSWVHQETQYF.

J is TRBJ2-1 and V is TRBV20-1; absent DNA, TCRdb's TRBD1 call cannot be checked. Germline-derived CDR1 and CDR2 are DFQATT and SNEGSKA (reference sequence). CDR3 length equals 15 residues. CDR3 protein: CSAAKGGQVYNEQFF.